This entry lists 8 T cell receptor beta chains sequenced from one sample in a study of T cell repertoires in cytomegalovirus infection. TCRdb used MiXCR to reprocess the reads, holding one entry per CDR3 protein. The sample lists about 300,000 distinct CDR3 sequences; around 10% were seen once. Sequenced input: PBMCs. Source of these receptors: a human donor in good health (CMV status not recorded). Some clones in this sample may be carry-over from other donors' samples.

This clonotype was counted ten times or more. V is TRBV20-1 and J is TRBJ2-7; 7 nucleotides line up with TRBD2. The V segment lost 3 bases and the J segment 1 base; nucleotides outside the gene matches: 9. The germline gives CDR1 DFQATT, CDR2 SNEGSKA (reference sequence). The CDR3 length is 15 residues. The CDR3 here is CSASWPGGGSYEQYF. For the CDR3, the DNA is TGCAGTGCTAGCTGGCCTGGCGGGGGTTCCTACGAGCAGTACTTC.

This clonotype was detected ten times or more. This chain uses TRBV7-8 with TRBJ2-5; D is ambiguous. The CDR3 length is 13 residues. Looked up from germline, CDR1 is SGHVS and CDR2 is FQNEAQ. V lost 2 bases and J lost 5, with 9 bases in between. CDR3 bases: TGTGCCAGCAGCTTAAAGCGTGCGGAGACCCAGTACTTC. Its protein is CASSLKRAETQYF.

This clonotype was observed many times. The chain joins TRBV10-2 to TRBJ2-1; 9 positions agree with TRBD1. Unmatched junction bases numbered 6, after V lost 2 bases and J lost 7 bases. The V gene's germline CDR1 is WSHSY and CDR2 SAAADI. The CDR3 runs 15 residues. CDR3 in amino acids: CASSERGTGNNEQFF. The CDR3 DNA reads TGCGCCAGCAGTGAGCGTGGGACAGGGAATAATGAGCAGTTCTTC.

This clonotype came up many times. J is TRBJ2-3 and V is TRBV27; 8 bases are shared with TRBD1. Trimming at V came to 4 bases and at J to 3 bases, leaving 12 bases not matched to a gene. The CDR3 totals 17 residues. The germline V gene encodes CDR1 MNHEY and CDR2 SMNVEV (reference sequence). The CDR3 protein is CASSSSWTGRFTDTQYF. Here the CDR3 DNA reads TGTGCCAGCAGTTCGTCCTGGACAGGGAGGTTTACAGATACGCAGTATTTT.

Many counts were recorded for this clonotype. In DNA, the CDR3 is TGTGCCAGCAGCTTGGAGGGGGAAGACTATTCTGGAAACACCATATATTTT. It specifies CASSLEGEDYSGNTIYF. This chain connects TRBV5-6 to TRBJ1-3, with TRBD1 as a possible D gene (6 bases). V lost 0 bases and J 1 base, leaving 14 bases between the germline ends. This CDR3 contains 17 residues. Germline values: CDR1 SGHDT, CDR2 YYEEEE. The whole variable domain, remainder taken from reference TRBV5-6 and TRBJ1-3, is DAGVTQSPTHLIKTRGQQVTLRCSPKSGHDTVSWYQQALGQGPQFIFQYYEEEERQRGNFPDRFSGHQFPNYSSELNVNALLLGDSALYLCASSLEGEDYSGNTIYFGEGSWLTVV.

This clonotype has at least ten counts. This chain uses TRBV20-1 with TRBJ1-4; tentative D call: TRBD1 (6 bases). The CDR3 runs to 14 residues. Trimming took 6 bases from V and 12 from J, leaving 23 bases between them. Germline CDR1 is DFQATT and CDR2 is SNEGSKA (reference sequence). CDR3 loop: CSANPGAGSKELFF. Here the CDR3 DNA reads TGCAGTGCCAACCCGGGGGCCGGATCTAAAGAACTGTTTTTT.

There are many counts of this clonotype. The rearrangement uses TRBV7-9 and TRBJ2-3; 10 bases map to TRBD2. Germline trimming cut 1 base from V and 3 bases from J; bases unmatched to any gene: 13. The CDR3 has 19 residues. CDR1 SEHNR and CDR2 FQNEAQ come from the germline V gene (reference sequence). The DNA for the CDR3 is TGTGCCAGCAGCTTAGGGGCCTGGAGCGGGGGGGCCGGTACAGATACGCAGTATTTT. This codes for CASSLGAWSGGAGTDTQYF.

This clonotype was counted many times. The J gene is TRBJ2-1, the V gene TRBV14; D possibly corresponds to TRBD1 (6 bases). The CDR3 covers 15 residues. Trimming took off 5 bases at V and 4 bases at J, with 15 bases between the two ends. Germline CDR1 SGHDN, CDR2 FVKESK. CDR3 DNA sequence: TGTGCCAGCAGCTATTTACAACAGGGATACAATGAGCAGTTCTTC. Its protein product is CASSYLQQGYNEQFF.